The 7 T cell receptor beta chains below all came from one sample that was sequenced in a study of CD8 T cells in ankylosing spondylitis. Their specific antigens are unknown. TCRdb analysed the 5' RACE reads with MiXCR anew, one entry per CDR3 protein. The data contain 100,000 or so distinct CDR3 sequences, roughly 8.5% of them seen just once; the ten biggest clones take up 30%. Points from the study as a whole: Typical of ankylosing spondylitis blood, it appeared, was a TCR beta motif of under 10 highly homologous variants.

The sequencing sample was made of blood, either unsorted or a sorted T cell fraction (not recorded which). The receptors shown here come from a male donor with ankylosing spondylitis.

This clonotype has ten or more counts. The gene calls are TRBV29-1 and TRBJ2-1; D is perhaps TRBD2 (5 bases). Germline V lookup: CDR1 SQVTM, CDR2 ANQGSEA. This CDR3 spans 13 amino acids. Trimming took 7 bases from V and 0 from J, leaving 10 bases between them. CDR3: CSALGYSYNEQFF. CDR3 DNA sequence: TGCAGCGCACTAGGGTACTCCTACAATGAGCAGTTCTTC.

This clonotype showed up many times. CDR3 coding DNA: TGTGCCAGCAGCGTAGGACACTTGAACACTGAAGCTTTCTTT. Translated: CASSVGHLNTEAFF. The chain links TRBV9 to TRBJ1-1; the D is unclear. The ends were cut back, 0 bases at V and 0 bases at J, with 6 bases in the middle. Germline CDR1 is SGDLS and CDR2 is YYNGEE. The CDR3 covers 14 residues.

This clonotype appeared many times. The rearrangement uses TRBV14 and TRBJ2-1; TRBD2 aligns across 7 bases. This CDR3 region has 18 residues. The germline CDR1 and CDR2 sequences are SGHDN and FVKESK. The V gene end was trimmed by 0 bases and the J gene end by 7 bases; junction bases not matched to a gene: 15. The CDR3, as DNA: TGTGCCAGCAGCCAAGATAAAGGGGCGGGAGCAGCTAGGAATGAGCAGTTCTTC. This sequence encodes CASSQDKGAGAARNEQFF.

This clonotype occurred many times. This sequence joins TRBV7-9 and TRBJ1-2; 8 bases fit TRBD1. V was pared by 5 bases and J by 2 bases, with 10 bases of the junction left unmatched. The CDR3 is 16 amino acids. Germline CDR1 reads SEHNR; CDR2 reads FQNEAQ (reference sequence). The CDR3 spells CASSQTRDRQNYGYTF. Written as DNA, the CDR3 is TGTGCCAGCAGCCAGACGCGGGACAGGCAGAACTATGGCTACACCTTC.

This clonotype has more than one count but fewer than ten. The CDR3 here is CATNLHNEQFF. The CDR3 nucleotides are TGTGCCACCAACCTCCACAATGAGCAGTTCTTC. The V call is TRBV24-1, the J call TRBJ2-1, with no clear D. Per the germline V gene, CDR1 is KGHDR and CDR2 is SFDVKD. Trimming took off 8 bases at V and 5 bases at J, with 6 bases between the two ends. The CDR3 has 11 amino acids.

This clonotype has only a few counts. The rearrangement joins TRBV27 to TRBJ1-5; a weak D match, TRBD1 (5 bases). V lost 1 base, J lost 0 bases, and 10 bases lay in between. Germline V gives CDR1 MNHEY, CDR2 SMNVEV (reference sequence). The CDR3 extends over 16 amino acids. Here the CDR3 DNA reads TGTGCCAGCAGTTTATTGGGGGAGGCTAGCAATCAGCCCCAGCATTTT. Translated, it gives CASSLLGEASNQPQHF.

This clonotype showed up just a few times. The gene calls are TRBV28 and TRBJ1-1; D call uncertain. Germline loops: CDR1 MDHEN, CDR2 SYDVKM. The CDR3 loop spans 13 amino acids. V dropped 8 bases and J dropped 0 bases, with 10 bases sitting between them. CDR3 nucleotide sequence: TGTGCCAGCGATAATCGGATGAACACTGAAGCTTTCTTT. Protein product: CASDNRMNTEAFF.